What follows describes a single T cell receptor beta chain. This specimen comes from a study of blood T cell repertoires in COVID-19. Across the study: T cells, B-cell-depleted T cells, or PBMCs supplied cDNA or gDNA.

Participants were aged about 18 to 90 years, lived in roughly 25 US areas, and enrolled virtually. Recovered Cohort 3 donors showed two negative PCRs, clearance, or symptom resolution. Deletions cut 5 bases from V and 6 bases from J, with 17 bases between. Germline V gives CDR1 SEHNR, CDR2 FQNEAQ (reference sequence). The CDR3 has 16 amino acids. In the authors' methods: By means of reference gene primer amplification, nucleated cell counts were estimated. Measured with immunoSEQ multiplex PCR; TCRdb has only the in-frame clones, and not every one. Clonal size and the V and J genes are those of that table, whereas D and trimming came from the DNA. This table has around 370,000 clones, 85% to 90% appearing once.

V gene TRBV7-9 combines with J gene TRBJ1-6, with D unclear. The sequence derives from a woman aged 18-29 years who had recovered from COVID-19. Sequencing was performed on PBMCs or T cells enriched from blood (not recorded which). The CDR3 sequence: CASSPREPGRNSPLHF. In nucleotides, the CDR3 is TGTGCCAGCAGCCCCCGCGAACCGGGTCGTAATTCACCCCTCCACTTT.